Presented here are 2 T cell receptor beta chains from one specimen sequenced in a study of T cell responses to AZD1222 COVID-19 vaccine (dated by TCRdb to the early 2020s). Receptors were amplified or captured by the immunoSEQ multiplex PCR assay. Here the immuneACCESS table is served through TCRdb, limited to in-frame sequences with V and J called. Missing clones are a known gap in these copies; in checked studies unresolved V genes cover under half, and the rest lacks a known reason. This sample comprises about 160,000 clones, 75% to 95% of them detected only once. The ten largest account for 1.4% of the sample. The time point tag for this specimen amounts to: baseline before first vaccination. The sequencing used peripheral blood, collected on day 0 of AZD1222 vaccination. All receptors come from an adult in good health.

The chain employs TRBV5-6 and TRBJ1-2; D gene unclear. CDR1 and CDR2 (germline): SGHDT, YYEEEE. The germline V and J ends were trimmed by 1 base and 8 bases, with 9 bases remaining between them. The CDR3 covers 12 residues. The CDR3: CASSLRVGGYTF. CDR3 nucleotides: TGTGCCAGCAGCTTGAGGGTCGGAGGCTACACCTTC.

V and J are TRBV6-5 and TRBJ1-1; D is ambiguous. Germline loops: CDR1 MNHEY, CDR2 SVGAGI. The CDR3 runs to 14 residues. Trimming took off 0 bases at V and 1 base at J, with 6 bases between the two ends. The CDR3, as DNA: TGTGCCAGCAGTTACTCACGGGGGAACACTGAAGCTTTCTTT. Protein product: CASSYSRGNTEAFF.